A selection of T cell receptor beta chains follows, all from one sample in a study of shared clonotypes between healthy human individuals. Some clones are missing from TCRdb's copy, which holds only in-frame ones; the method was immunoSEQ multiplex PCR. The data show roughly 2.4 million clones, 90% to 96% seen once. The sequencing input was naive CD4+ T cells sorted from blood. The receptors shown here come from a man aged 18 to 30 in good health. Each CDR3 is given with its conserved first and last residue. The order of the fields is D gene, clone size, V gene, J gene, CDR3 protein, CDR3 DNA. The D gene is left open where the match is weak. Size tells how often a clone was seen (once, few, many) or the class of an expanded clone, and some rows leave it out.

NA	NA	TRBV5-1	TRBJ1-1	CASSLQGMNTEAFF	TGCGCCAGCAGCCTTCAGGGAATGAACACTGAAGCTTTCTTT
NA	NA	TRBV5-1	TRBJ1-1	CASTRAGAEMNTEAFF	TGCGCCAGCACCCGGGCAGGGGCTGAAATGAACACTGAAGCTTTCTTT
TRBD1	NA	TRBV14	TRBJ1-2	CASSHRGTGGSYGYTF	TGTGCCAGCAGCCATAGAGGGACAGGGGGTAGCTATGGCTACACCTTC
NA	NA	TRBV2	TRBJ2-2	CASSEFGIRNTGELFF	TGTGCCAGCAGTGAATTTGGGATAAGGAACACCGGGGAGCTGTTTTTT
TRBD1	NA	TRBV30	TRBJ2-7	CAWGDSSYEQYF	TGTGCCTGGGGGGACAGCTCCTACGAGCAGTACTTC
NA	NA	TRBV19	TRBJ2-7	CASSIGQGNTYEQYF	TGTGCCAGTAGTATAGGGCAGGGTAACACCTACGAGCAGTACTTC
NA	NA	TRBV12-1	TRBJ2-7	CASFRVGLAVIYEQYF	TGTGCCAGCTTTCGTGTGGGGCTAGCGGTGATCTACGAGCAGTACTTC
TRBD1	NA	TRBV6-5	TRBJ1-1	CASRDRGWTEAFF	TGTGCCAGCAGGGACAGGGGGTGGACTGAAGCTTTCTTT
NA	once	TRBV27	TRBJ2-1	CASSFRGRLDEQFF	TGTGCCAGCAGTTTCCGGGGACGGCTTGATGAGCAGTTCTTC
NA	NA	TRBV19	TRBJ1-3	CATKVGGISGNTIYF	TGTGCCACCAAGGTCGGGGGAATCTCTGGAAACACCATATATTTT
TRBD2	NA	TRBV5-1	TRBJ2-7	CASSQPGLAGHEQYF	TGCGCCAGCAGCCAGCCGGGACTAGCGGGACACGAGCAGTACTTC
NA	NA	TRBV10-3	TRBJ2-7	CAISVDRYEQYF	TGTGCCATCAGTGTAGACCGATACGAGCAGTACTTC
NA	NA	TRBV5-1	TRBJ2-7	CASSLGRDYEQYF	TGCGCCAGCAGCTTGGGACGGGATTACGAGCAGTACTTC
NA	once	TRBV7-9	TRBJ1-2	CASSKTEANYGYTF	TGTGCCAGCAGCAAGACAGAAGCTAACTATGGCTACACCTTC
TRBD2	NA	TRBV27	TRBJ2-7	CASSLTGSGRYEQYF	TGTGCCAGCAGTTTAACTGGAAGCGGGAGGTACGAGCAGTACTTC
TRBD2	NA	TRBV5-1	TRBJ2-1	CASSPGTRLYNEQFF	TGCGCCAGCAGCCCCGGGACTAGGTTATACAATGAGCAGTTCTTC
NA	few	TRBV5-5	TRBJ1-2	CASSPDSNYGYTF	TGTGCCAGCAGCCCCGACAGTAACTATGGCTACACCTTC
NA	NA	TRBV2	TRBJ2-7	CASSWGRDSYEQYF	TGTGCCAGCAGTTGGGGCAGGGACTCCTACGAGCAGTACTTC
TRBD2	NA	TRBV2	TRBJ2-7	CASSEARGIMRMEQYF	TGTGCCAGCAGTGAAGCGCGGGGGATTATGAGAATGGAGCAGTACTTC
TRBD1	once	TRBV5-4	TRBJ2-2	CASSRGQATGELFF	TGTGCCAGCAGCCGAGGACAGGCCACCGGGGAGCTGTTTTTT